These T cell receptor beta chains were read from a single sample in a study of metastatic and nonmetastatic thyroid tumors. TCRdb reassembled clones from the PCR reads with MiXCR. The sample records about 32,000 clones, roughly 6.8% being singletons. Sample: blood. Receptors were obtained from a female donor with papillary thyroid cancer or a benign thyroid nodule (not recorded which). Some clones in this sample may be carry-over from other donors' samples. Each CDR3 is given without its conserved first and last residue. Each record gives: J gene, V gene, CDR3 protein.

j_call: TRBJ1-1
v_call: TRBV19
cdr3_aa: ASSIARNTEAF

j_call: TRBJ2-7
v_call: TRBV20-1
cdr3_aa: SAPGTATWEQY

j_call: TRBJ2-3
v_call: TRBV18
cdr3_aa: ASSPADGPTDTQY

j_call: TRBJ1-6
v_call: TRBV19
cdr3_aa: ASSIGARVSSYNSPLH

j_call: TRBJ2-7
v_call: TRBV20-1
cdr3_aa: SAREGVWNWGSDEQY

j_call: TRBJ1-5
v_call: TRBV28
cdr3_aa: ASSKTGTFGQPQH

j_call: TRBJ2-4
v_call: TRBV10-3
cdr3_aa: AISDRSKNIQY

j_call: TRBJ1-3
v_call: TRBV5-8
cdr3_aa: ASSLDGIGGNTIY

j_call: TRBJ2-7
v_call: TRBV10-3
cdr3_aa: AISSAYEQY

j_call: TRBJ2-6
v_call: TRBV6-2/TRBV6-3
cdr3_aa: ASDDGSGANVLT

j_call: TRBJ1-6
v_call: TRBV27
cdr3_aa: ASSSPGTKSNSPLH

j_call: TRBJ2-1
v_call: TRBV14
cdr3_aa: ASSQVRYNEQF

j_call: TRBJ2-2
v_call: TRBV6-5
cdr3_aa: ASSSQTGELF

j_call: TRBJ1-2
v_call: TRBV7-9
cdr3_aa: ASSSGRGDYGYT

j_call: TRBJ2-1
v_call: TRBV20-1
cdr3_aa: SANQPTVYNEQF

j_call: TRBJ1-5
v_call: TRBV10-3
cdr3_aa: AISERDRGRQPQH

j_call: TRBJ2-1
v_call: TRBV5-1
cdr3_aa: ASSLLLSRVGGGVQF